The 10 T cell receptor beta chains presented below share a single source sample, sequenced in a study of human T cells and chemical hapten exposure. TCRdb ran MiXCR on the RACE reads and lists one entry per CDR3 protein. The sample lists about 360,000 distinct CDR3 sequences, approximately 5.1% occurring once. The time point here: patch test 1, 2 weeks after DPC sensitization. Treatment here: therapeutic diphenylcyclopropenone sensitization with weekly scalp DPC. The specimen was whole blood, collected in connection with sensitization to the hapten diphenylcyclopropenone (DPC). These receptor sequences come from a woman aged 45-65 years with alopecia areata. Some clones in this sample may be carry-over from other donors' samples.

This clonotype was counted only a few times. The chain employs TRBV20-1 and TRBJ2-3, with D perhaps TRBD1 (5 bases). Between the trimmed V and J ends, which lost 5 bases and 0 bases, there was a span of 9 bases. CDR1 and CDR2 (germline): DFQATT, SNEGSKA (reference sequence). The CDR3 is made up of 13 amino acids. CDR3 nucleotides: TGCAGTGCTTTGACAGAAAGCACAGATACGCAGTATTTT. This codes for CSALTESTDTQYF.

This clonotype was found many times. This chain joins TRBV5-6 and TRBJ2-7, with D perhaps assigned TRBD1 or TRBD2 (5 bases each). Germline CDR1 is SGHDT and CDR2 is YYEEEE. Trimming pared 4 bases from V and 1 base from J, leaving 9 bases between. This CDR3 is built from 13 residues. CDR3 in amino acids: CASSVGRSYEQYF. Here the CDR3 DNA reads TGTGCCAGCAGCGTGGGACGGTCCTACGAGCAGTACTTC.

There are a few counts of this clonotype. CDR3 bases: TGTGCCAGCAGCTTAGTACAGGGGCCCTACACCGGGGAGCTGTTTTTT. Amino acid sequence: CASSLVQGPYTGELFF. The chain uses TRBV7-2 and TRBJ2-2; 7 bases agree with TRBD1. CDR1 is SGHTA and CDR2 is FQGNSA in the germline V gene. Trimming took 1 base from V and 3 from J; bases not matched to a gene: 5. The CDR3 totals 16 residues.

Details on this clonotype: A read error may account for a junction end that differs from germline. The chain recombines TRBV29-1 with TRBJ1-5; maybe TRBD1 (5 bases). The CDR3 sequence is 13 residues long. Germline V gene data show CDR1 as SQVTM and CDR2 as ANQGSEA. This CDR3 is CSVKETGNQPQHF. The DNA of the CDR3 is TGCAGCGTTAAAGAGACAGGCAATCAGCCCCAGCATTTT.

The chain combines TRBV20-1 with TRBJ1-1; 9 nucleotides line up with TRBD1. The CDR3 loop spans 15 amino acids. Germline CDR1 DFQATT, CDR2 SNEGSKA (reference sequence). V shed 0 bases and J 1 base; nucleotides not matched to a gene: 3. CDR3 residues: CSARDMGQGNTEAFF. The CDR3 DNA reads TGCAGTGCTAGAGATATGGGACAGGGGAACACTGAAGCTTTCTTT.

This clonotype was picked up many times. The chain recombines TRBV5-1 with TRBJ1-2, with 11 positions matching TRBD1. Trimming cost V 4 bases and J 7 bases; bases outside gene matches: 9. The CDR3 is 15 residues long. Germline V lookup: CDR1 SGHRS, CDR2 YFSETQ. The CDR3 bases are TGCGCCAGCAGCGGACGGACAGGGGGCGACGGTGGCTACACCTTC. This codes for CASSGRTGGDGGYTF.

In DNA form, the CDR3 reads TGTGCCATCAGTGATTCCGGGACAGAAGCTTTCTTT. Translating gives CAISDSGTEAFF. V and J are TRBV10-3 and TRBJ1-1; the D gene is possibly TRBD1 (6 bases). Trimming cost V 3 bases and J 8 bases, with 10 bases left between them. Germline CDR1 is ENHRY and CDR2 is SYGVKD. The CDR3 extends over 12 amino acids.

This clonotype appeared many times. The chain is built from TRBV12-5 and TRBJ2-4; no clear D gene. Trimming left V 3 bases short and J 9 bases short, with 15 bases between. CDR3 size: 14 residues. CDR1 is LGHNT and CDR2 is FRNRAP in the germline V gene. The CDR3 region is CASGLTDGLSIQYF. CDR3 DNA: TGTGCTAGTGGTTTAACGGACGGTCTGAGCATTCAGTACTTC.

This clonotype was counted at least ten times. Relative to the germline gene, one junction end is altered; a read error may explain this. The chain employs TRBV12-3 or TRBV12-4 and TRBJ2-5; TRBD2 agrees at 10 bases. The CDR3 contains 14 residues. The CDR3 sequence is CASRLAGGSETQYF. The CDR3 bases are TGTGCCAGCAGGTTAGCGGGAGGCTCGGAGACCCAGTACTTC.

This clonotype was seen many times. The CDR3 loop is CASSFEGGNYGYTF. In DNA, the CDR3 is TGTGCCAGCAGCTTCGAGGGCGGCAACTATGGCTACACCTTC. This chain uses TRBV13 with TRBJ1-2; no definite D call. V lost 3 bases, J lost 2 bases, and 10 bases lay in between. The CDR3 extends over 14 amino acids. The germline gives CDR1 PRHDT, CDR2 FYEKMQ (reference sequence).